These 27 T cell receptor beta chains originate from one sample sequenced in a study of T-cell memory formation after mild COVID-19. A single record per CDR3 protein comes from TCRdb applying MiXCR to the 5' RACE reads. The sample includes roughly 620,000 distinct CDR3 sequences, over 15% of them seen just once. The source material was PBMCs or a T cell subset sorted from them (not recorded which). Receptor source: an adult woman who had mild COVID-19 (a few samples of this study predate the infection). Cell type and time point are not known.

This clonotype was counted only a few times. The V and J genes are TRBV5-6 and TRBJ2-3, with 7 bases aligning to TRBD1. The CDR3 runs 15 residues. Trimming cost V 7 bases and J 6 bases; bases outside gene matches: 14. Germline loops: CDR1 SGHDT, CDR2 YYEEEE. Here the CDR3 reads CASGKQGFGEDTQYF. DNA for the CDR3: TGTGCCAGCGGAAAACAGGGGTTCGGAGAGGATACGCAGTATTTT.

In its sample, this clonotype was seen a few times. CDR3 in amino acids: CASSQGQGSINSPLHF. The DNA for the CDR3 is TGCGCCAGCAGCCAGGGGCAGGGGTCTATTAATTCACCCCTCCACTTT. V is TRBV4-1 and J is TRBJ1-6; D possibly corresponds to TRBD1 (6 bases). Looked up from germline, CDR1 is MGHRA and CDR2 is YSYEKL. The ends were cut back, 3 bases at V and 6 bases at J, with 15 bases in the middle. The CDR3 has 16 amino acids.

The chain combines TRBV7-9 with TRBJ2-5; 11 bases line up with TRBD1. CDR3 size: 16 residues. V lost 5 bases, J lost 0 bases, and 5 bases stayed unmatched. Germline V gene lookup returns CDR1 SEHNR and CDR2 FQNEAQ (reference sequence). The CDR3 DNA reads as TGTGCCAGCAGCCCAGGACAGGGGGCTTACCAAGAGACCCAGTACTTC. Translating it yields CASSPGQGAYQETQYF.

The V call is TRBV12-3 or TRBV12-4, the J call TRBJ2-7, with D tentatively TRBD1 (5 bases). The CDR3 is 14 amino acids. V was trimmed by 6 bases and J by 2 bases, leaving 14 bases between them. CDR3 protein: CASSDDSNTYEQYF. The DNA for the CDR3 is TGTGCCAGCAGCGACGACAGCAACACCTACGAGCAGTACTTC.

The table lists this clonotype with a few counts. This chain uses TRBV5-5 with TRBJ2-1; perhaps TRBD1 as D (6 bases). This CDR3 is built from 17 residues. Germline assignment: CDR1 SGHKS and CDR2 YYEKEE (reference sequence). V lost 2 bases to trimming and J lost 0 bases, with 15 bases between them. This CDR3 is CASSFFYAGDSYNEQFF. The CDR3 coding sequence is TGTGCCAGCAGCTTTTTCTACGCAGGGGACTCCTACAATGAGCAGTTCTTC.

This clonotype was detected ten times or more. The chain couples TRBV7-9 to TRBJ2-1, with unresolved D. The CDR3 runs 11 residues. V dropped 5 bases and J dropped 8 bases, with 7 bases sitting between them. Germline-derived CDR1 and CDR2 are SEHNR and FQNEAQ (reference sequence). The CDR3 loop is CASSLYDEQFF. The DNA of the CDR3 is TGTGCCAGCAGCCTGTACGATGAGCAGTTCTTC.

This clonotype was seen a few times. This chain uses TRBV29-1 with TRBJ2-5; maybe TRBD1 (9 bases). This CDR3 spans 17 amino acids. V lost 3 bases to trimming and J lost 4 bases, with 24 bases between them. CDR1 and CDR2 from the germline V gene are SQVTM and ANQGSEA. CDR3 sequence: CSVDAGSGTGNPETQYF. DNA of the CDR3: TGCAGCGTTGATGCGGGTAGCGGGACAGGGAACCCAGAGACCCAGTACTTC.

This clonotype has a handful of counts. The chain is built from TRBV19 and TRBJ2-1, with 7 positions matching TRBD1. This CDR3 region has 16 residues. The germline gives CDR1 LNHDA, CDR2 SQIVND (reference sequence). V shed 3 bases and J 5 bases; nucleotides not matched to a gene: 10. This CDR3 is CASSISDRAINNEQFF. For the CDR3, the DNA is TGTGCCAGTAGTATCTCAGACAGGGCTATCAACAATGAGCAGTTCTTC.

J is TRBJ2-7 and V is TRBV7-2, with TRBD2 identical over 8 bases. The J segment lost 12 bases and the V segment lost 1 base, leaving 8 bases of the junction unmatched. The germline gives CDR1 SGHTA, CDR2 FQGNSA. The CDR3 spans 13 residues. Written as DNA, the CDR3 is TGTGCCAGCAGCTTAGAGAAGGGGACTAGAAGGTACTTC. It encodes CASSLEKGTRRYF.

The chain combines TRBV20-1 with TRBJ2-7; no clear D. The CDR3 is 14 residues long. Germline values: CDR1 DFQATT, CDR2 SNEGSKA (reference sequence). Trimming took 1 base from V and 0 from J, leaving 10 bases between them. For the CDR3, the DNA is TGCAGTGCTAGAGGGCTCCCCAGCTCCTACGAGCAGTACTTC. It is translated as CSARGLPSSYEQYF.

This clonotype was counted a few times. The V gene is TRBV12-3 or TRBV12-4, the J gene TRBJ1-5; 7 nucleotides match TRBD1. J was trimmed by 6 bases and V by 8 bases; bases with no gene match: 7. The CDR3 is made up of 13 amino acids. CDR3 residues: CASRTGESQPQHF. The CDR3 region has the DNA TGTGCCAGCCGCACAGGGGAGTCTCAGCCCCAGCATTTT.

This chain uses TRBV4-1 with TRBJ2-1; D possibly corresponds to TRBD1 (6 bases). Trimming shortened V by 3 bases and J by 10 bases, and 13 bases separated the two germline ends. The CDR3 has 13 amino acids. In germline, CDR1 is MGHRA, CDR2 YSYEKL. The CDR3 sequence: CASSQTGGLEQFF. The CDR3 nucleotides are TGCGCCAGCAGCCAGACAGGCGGGTTGGAGCAGTTCTTC.

The genes are TRBV11-2 and TRBJ2-4; D possibly corresponds to TRBD1 (6 bases). Trimming stripped 4 bases from V and 3 bases from J, with 16 bases between. This CDR3 has 16 residues. Germline V gene lookup returns CDR1 SGHAT and CDR2 FQNNGV. CDR3 in amino acids: CASSSTLARGKNIQYF. The CDR3, as DNA: TGTGCCAGCAGCTCGACTCTGGCCAGGGGCAAAAACATTCAGTACTTC.

This chain links TRBV7-3 with TRBJ2-1; D not resolved. The CDR3 has 15 amino acids. Between the trimmed V and J ends, which lost 1 base and 7 bases, there was a span of 14 bases. Germline values: CDR1 SGHTA, CDR2 FQGTGA. CDR3 nucleotides: TGTGCCAGCAGCTTAATGGGTATTATCGAGAATGAGCAGTTCTTC. Its translation: CASSLMGIIENEQFF.

This clonotype appeared a few times. This sequence joins TRBV12-3 or TRBV12-4 and TRBJ2-7; 10 bases match TRBD2. After removal of 6 bases from V and 0 bases from J, the junction contained 8 bases not matched to a gene. This CDR3 has 16 amino acids. CDR3 protein: CASSRWTSGDSYEQYF. CDR3 in DNA: TGTGCCAGCAGCCGCTGGACTAGCGGAGACTCCTACGAGCAGTACTTC.

The chain joins TRBV7-2 to TRBJ2-1; 7 nucleotides line up with TRBD1. Germline assignment: CDR1 SGHTA and CDR2 FQGNSA. The CDR3 loop spans 16 amino acids. The trim removed 1 base at V and 4 bases at J, leaving 7 bases unmatched. The CDR3 loop reads CASSLDRGGGYNEQFF. The CDR3, as DNA: TGTGCCAGCAGCTTAGATAGAGGGGGCGGGTACAATGAGCAGTTCTTC.

This clonotype was seen a handful of times. This rearrangement joins TRBV4-1 to TRBJ2-7; D is unclear. This CDR3 spans 12 amino acids. V lost 7 bases and J lost 3, with 10 bases in between. Germline V lookup: CDR1 MGHRA, CDR2 YSYEKL. Here the CDR3 reads CASNLSVYEQYF. The DNA of the CDR3 is TGCGCCAGCAACCTATCCGTCTACGAGCAGTACTTC.

CDR3 sequence reads: CASSQLWASGPYEQYF. The CDR3 bases are TGTGCCAGTAGTCAGCTGTGGGCTAGCGGGCCCTACGAGCAGTACTTC. The chain carries TRBV19 and TRBJ2-7; 8 nucleotides match TRBD2. Germline V lookup: CDR1 LNHDA, CDR2 SQIVND (reference sequence). The CDR3 has 16 amino acids. J gave up 2 bases and V 5 bases, and 11 bases lay outside the gene matches.

This clonotype came up many times. This sequence joins TRBV5-1 and TRBJ2-7; no definite D call. The CDR3 is made up of 10 amino acids. Germline V gene lookup returns CDR1 SGHRS and CDR2 YFSETQ. V lost 7 bases and J lost 3, with 5 bases in between. CDR3 DNA sequence: TGCGCCAGCGAGGTCTACGAGCAGTACTTC. This codes for CASEVYEQYF.

This clonotype turned up a few times. This CDR3 reads CASSRHAQGGNNEQFF. CDR3 DNA sequence: TGTGCCAGCAGCCGACATGCTCAGGGGGGAAACAATGAGCAGTTCTTC. The chain recombines TRBV7-2 with TRBJ2-1; a weak D match, TRBD1 (7 bases). Germline V CDR1 and CDR2: SGHTA, FQGNSA. CDR3 length: 16 residues. Trimming stripped 5 bases from V and 5 bases from J, with 19 bases between.

The chain uses TRBV7-3 and TRBJ2-1; 7 nucleotides line up with TRBD2. The V gene's germline CDR1 is SGHTA and CDR2 FQGTGA. The CDR3 consists of 18 residues. The V gene end was trimmed by 1 base and the J gene end by 4 bases; junction bases not matched to a gene: 13. In DNA, the CDR3 is TGTGCCAGCAGCTTAAATAGCGGGCGGTTCTTGGAATACAATGAGCAGTTCTTC. Translation gives CASSLNSGRFLEYNEQFF.

The chain carries TRBV12-3 or TRBV12-4 and TRBJ1-1, with 7 bases matching TRBD1. The length of the CDR3 is 18 residues. The ends lost 4 bases at V and 5 bases at J; junction bases unmatched: 19. The CDR3 reads CASSWGHAGASGGTEAFF. The CDR3 DNA reads as TGTGCCAGCAGTTGGGGACACGCGGGGGCTTCAGGGGGTACTGAAGCTTTCTTT.

CDR3 loop: CATISELAGGPSNNEQFF. The CDR3 DNA reads as TGTGCCACCATCTCGGAACTAGCGGGAGGGCCATCGAACAATGAGCAGTTCTTC. The chain uses TRBV24-1 and TRBJ2-1, with TRBD2 identical over 13 bases. The CDR3 runs to 18 residues. With 8 bases clipped from V and 5 bases from J, the junction kept 14 bases outside the gene matches. CDR1 is KGHDR, CDR2 SFDVKD, per germline.

In this sample, this clonotype turned up a few times. This chain uses TRBV5-1 with TRBJ2-1, with unresolved D. There are 15 residues in the CDR3. With 1 base removed from V and 5 bases from J, the gap between germline ends came to 13 bases. Germline V gene data show CDR1 as SGHRS and CDR2 as YFSETQ. CDR3: CASSLNSLINNEQFF. The CDR3 region has the DNA TGCGCCAGCAGCTTGAACTCCCTGATCAACAATGAGCAGTTCTTC.

In its sample, this clonotype was seen a few times. At one of its ends the junction is not consistent with the germline gene, which may arise from a read error. The rearrangement joins TRBV7-2 to TRBJ2-5; tentatively, D is TRBD2 (5 bases). Germline loops: CDR1 SGHTA, CDR2 FQGNSA. The CDR3 loop spans 13 amino acids. CDR3 amino acids: CASSLYASSSWDF. The CDR3 region has the DNA TGTGCCAGCAGCTTATATGCTAGCAGTTCTTGGGACTTC.

This clonotype was counted between two and nine times. The rearrangement joins TRBV7-9 to TRBJ1-2; D uncertain. Germline CDR1 SEHNR, CDR2 FQNEAQ (reference sequence). The V end was cut by 5 bases, the J end by 4 bases, with 20 bases between. CDR3 length equals 16 residues. CDR3 region: CASSGPGGSEVYGYTF. The CDR3 bases are TGTGCCAGCAGCGGTCCCGGAGGCTCGGAGGTCTATGGCTACACCTTC.

This rearrangement joins TRBV12-3 or TRBV12-4 to TRBJ2-7, with 7 nucleotides matching TRBD2. V trimming: 6 bases; J trimming: 1 base; junction bases outside the gene matches: 12. The length of the CDR3 is 16 residues. CDR3 protein: CASSFGGRATSYEQYF. Written as DNA, the CDR3 is TGTGCCAGCAGCTTTGGGGGGAGGGCGACGTCCTACGAGCAGTACTTC.